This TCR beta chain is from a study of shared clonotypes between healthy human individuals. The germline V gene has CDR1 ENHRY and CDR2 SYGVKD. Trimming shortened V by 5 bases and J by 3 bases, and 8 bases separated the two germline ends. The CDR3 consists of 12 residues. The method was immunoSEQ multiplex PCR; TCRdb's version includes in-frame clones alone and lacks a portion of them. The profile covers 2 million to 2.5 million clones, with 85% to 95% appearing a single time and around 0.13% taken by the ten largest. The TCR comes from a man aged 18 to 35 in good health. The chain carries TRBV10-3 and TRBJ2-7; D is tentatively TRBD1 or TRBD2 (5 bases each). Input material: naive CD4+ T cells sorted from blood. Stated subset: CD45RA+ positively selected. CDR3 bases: TGTGCCATCAGTTGGGACGGCTACGAGCAGTACTTC. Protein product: CAISWDGYEQYF.